This TCR beta chain was identified during a study of T-cell memory formation after mild COVID-19. Study summary: Clustering of TCRs was largely donor specific.

Overall study findings and caveats: Shrinking CD4+ clones resided mostly in CM and EM, and CD8+ ones in EMRA.

V lost 7 bases, J lost 2 bases, and 5 bases stayed unmatched. CDR3 size: 14 residues. TCRdb itself ran the 5' RACE reads through MiXCR, one entry per CDR3 protein. Of roughly 580,000 distinct CDR3 sequences in the sample, about a sixth were seen once. This clonotype was counted a few times. What it binds is not known. The J gene is TRBJ2-7, the V gene TRBV12-3 or TRBV12-4; 10 bases are a match to TRBD1. The TCR comes from an adult woman who had mild COVID-19 (a few samples of this study predate the infection). Cell type and time point are not known. Material: PBMCs or a T cell subset sorted from them (not recorded which). CDR3 nucleotides: TGTGCCAGCACCCGGGACAGGGGCCCCTACGAGCAGTACTTC. It translates to CASTRDRGPYEQYF.